The 20 T cell receptor beta chains below come from one sample, sequenced in a study of OX40 agonist ivuxolimab in advanced cancers. Produced via immunoSEQ multiplex PCR; TCRdb's table is partial and in-frame only. The sample includes under 70,000 clones, 80% to 90% seen only once; the top ten take 10% to 11%. The sample here was CD4+ or CD8+ T cells sorted from blood, taken in a trial of the OX40 agonist ivuxolimab. The receptors were gathered from an adult with an advanced solid tumor such as melanoma, head and neck, liver or kidney cancer.

The rearrangement joins TRBV4-2 to TRBJ1-1; D is undetermined. V was pared by 6 bases and J by 1 base, with 12 bases between. Germline V gene sequence: CDR1 LGHNA, CDR2 YNFKEQ. The CDR3 is made up of 14 amino acids. The DNA for the CDR3 is TGTGCCAGCAGTTTGTCTCCAGGGAACACTGAAGCTTTCTTT. Its translation is CASSLSPGNTEAFF.

This chain links TRBV11-2 with TRBJ2-1; 11 bases match TRBD1. CDR1 is SGHAT and CDR2 is FQNNGV in the germline V gene. This CDR3 contains 17 residues. Trimming removed 0 bases from V and 7 bases from J; junction bases left unmatched: 8. CDR3 protein: CASSLDPGTGGLNEQFF. The CDR3 DNA is TGTGCCAGCAGCTTAGATCCGGGGACAGGGGGATTGAATGAGCAGTTCTTC.

The chain joins TRBV6-1 to TRBJ2-7, with 11 bases identical to TRBD2. V trimming: 6 bases; J trimming: 0 bases; junction bases outside the gene matches: 4. CDR3 length: 15 amino acids. From germline, CDR1 is MNHNS and CDR2 SASEGT. The CDR3 spells CASRVGLAASYEQYF. Written as DNA, the CDR3 is TGTGCCAGCAGGGTGGGACTAGCGGCCTCCTACGAGCAGTACTTC.

This chain links TRBV29-1 with TRBJ2-5; no definite D call. Germline CDR1 is SQVTM and CDR2 is ANQGSEA. The CDR3 is 15 amino acids. V was trimmed by 8 bases and J by 5 bases, leaving 24 bases between them. CDR3 protein: CSTVLGWGYPETQYF. The DNA of the CDR3 is TGCAGCACCGTATTGGGTTGGGGTTACCCGGAGACCCAGTACTTC. The variable domain in full, completed from reference TRBV29-1 and TRBJ2-5, reads SAVISQKPSRDICQRGTSLTIQCQVDSQVTMMFWYRQQPGQSLTLIATANQGSEATYESGFVIDKFPISRPNLTFSTLTVSNMSPEDSSIYLCSTVLGWGYPETQYFGPGTRLLVL.

The chain uses TRBV13 and TRBJ1-1, with a weak D call TRBD1 (5 bases). Between the trimmed V and J ends, which lost 4 bases and 4 bases, there was a span of 22 bases. Per the germline V gene, CDR1 is PRHDT and CDR2 is FYEKMQ (reference sequence). The CDR3 has 17 amino acids. This CDR3 reads CASSSLGTLRGSTEAFF. CDR3 nucleotide sequence: TGTGCCAGCAGCTCACTAGGGACCCTTCGAGGAAGCACTGAAGCTTTCTTT.

CDR3 sequence reads: CAISEKGGEGRDEQFF. The CDR3 bases are TGTGCCATCAGTGAGAAAGGGGGCGAAGGGCGGGATGAGCAGTTCTTC. The V call is TRBV10-3, the J call TRBJ2-1; 7 nucleotides agree with TRBD1. The germline CDR1 and CDR2 sequences are ENHRY and SYGVKD. CDR3 length equals 16 residues. With 2 bases clipped from V and 8 bases from J, the junction kept 12 bases outside the gene matches.

The V gene is TRBV4-1, the J gene TRBJ1-5; 10 nucleotides agree with TRBD1. Germline V gene data show CDR1 as MGHRA and CDR2 as YSYEKL. The CDR3 is 18 amino acids. V trimming: 4 bases; J trimming: 1 base; junction bases outside the gene matches: 10. CDR3 nucleotides: TGCGCCAGCAGCCCCTGGACAGGGGGATCCCAAAGCAATCAGCCCCAGCATTTT. Its translation: CASSPWTGGSQSNQPQHF.

The chain uses TRBV28 and TRBJ2-5; 9 positions agree with TRBD2. Per the germline V gene, CDR1 is MDHEN and CDR2 is SYDVKM. V lost 5 bases and J lost 5; bases outside the gene matches: 12. This CDR3 contains 16 residues. The CDR3 DNA is TGTGCCAGCAGTCGAACCCATAGCGGGAGAGGTGAGACCCAGTACTTC. Translated, it gives CASSRTHSGRGETQYF. The variable domain in full, with the rest retrieved from reference TRBV28 and TRBJ2-5, is DVKVTQSSRYLVKRTGEKVFLECVQDMDHENMFWYRQDPGLGLRLIYFSYDVKMKEKGDIPEGYSVSREKKERFSLILESASTNQTSMYLCASSRTHSGRGETQYFGPGTRLLVL.

V usage is TRBV6-5 and J usage is TRBJ1-4; tentative D call: TRBD1 (6 bases). Germline CDR1 and CDR2: MNHEY and SVGAGI. The CDR3 sequence is 14 residues long. V was clipped by 5 bases and J by 9 bases, with 16 bases between them. The CDR3 coding sequence is TGTGCCAGCAGTCGGACAGCCAGTAACCAAAAACTGTTTTTT. Its protein is CASSRTASNQKLFF.

CDR3 DNA sequence: TGTGCCAGCAAGCGAACTAGCGGGGGGCACGAGCAGTACTTC. Its protein product is CASKRTSGGHEQYF. The rearrangement uses TRBV6-6 and TRBJ2-7; the match to TRBD2 covers 12 bases. The trim removed 7 bases at V and 5 bases at J, leaving 6 bases unmatched. Germline V gives CDR1 MNHNY, CDR2 SVGAGI (reference sequence). This CDR3 is built from 14 residues.

This chain uses TRBV6-6 with TRBJ2-7, with D tentatively TRBD1 (5 bases). Trimming shortened V by 5 bases and J by 2 bases, and 10 bases separated the two germline ends. Germline CDR1 and CDR2: MNHNY and SVGAGI (reference sequence). The CDR3 covers 13 residues. Here the CDR3 DNA reads TGTGCCAGCAGTCATGGACAAGCCTACGAGCAGTACTTC. Protein product: CASSHGQAYEQYF.

The chain has TRBV29-1 and TRBJ2-1; no firm D call. Per the germline V gene, CDR1 is SQVTM and CDR2 is ANQGSEA. Trimming shortened V by 5 bases and J by 10 bases, and 12 bases separated the two germline ends. The CDR3 runs to 11 residues. The CDR3 DNA reads TGCAGCGTTCCTAAGATGAGAGAGCAGTTCTTC. This codes for CSVPKMREQFF.

The gene calls are TRBV4-1 and TRBJ2-7; a possible D gene is TRBD1 (6 bases). The CDR3 spans 17 residues. Germline-derived CDR1 and CDR2 are MGHRA and YSYEKL. Deletions cut 9 bases from V and 3 bases from J, with 27 bases between. In DNA, the CDR3 is TGCGCCAGAGGTACTGCTGGTAGGACAGCCACTAGCTACGAGCAGTACTTC. Residues: CARGTAGRTATSYEQYF.

The chain combines TRBV5-1 with TRBJ2-3; D gene ambiguous. The V gene lost 0 bases and the J gene lost 2 bases, with 7 bases spanning the gap. Looked up from germline, CDR1 is SGHRS and CDR2 is YFSETQ. The CDR3 has 14 residues. DNA for the CDR3: TGCGCCAGCAGCTTGGAAGGCTTCACAGATACGCAGTATTTT. It translates to CASSLEGFTDTQYF.

This chain joins TRBV6-1 and TRBJ1-4, with unresolved D. V was trimmed by 6 bases and J by 8 bases, leaving 13 bases between them. CDR3 length equals 13 residues. CDR1 is MNHNS, CDR2 SASEGT, per germline. The CDR3 nucleotides are TGTGCCAGCAGAGACGCTAAGGGCGAAAAACTGTTTTTT. Protein sequence: CASRDAKGEKLFF.

This clone has just one count. J is TRBJ2-3 and V is TRBV5-4; D is undetermined. CDR1 is SGHNT and CDR2 is YYREEE in the germline V gene (reference sequence). CDR3 length: 13 amino acids. V gave up 5 bases and J gave up 6 bases, with 13 bases separating them. The CDR3 is CASSSGDADTQYF. The CDR3 nucleotides are TGTGCCAGCAGTTCCGGAGACGCGGATACGCAGTATTTT.

The chain is built from TRBV6-5 and TRBJ1-1, with D hard to call. The CDR3 sequence is 14 residues long. Trimming shortened V by 6 bases and J by 1 base, and 12 bases separated the two germline ends. Germline CDR1 and CDR2: MNHEY and SVGAGI. CDR3 region: CASRGSVGNTEAFF. CDR3 coding DNA: TGTGCCAGCAGGGGATCCGTAGGGAACACTGAAGCTTTCTTT.

This clone occurred a few times. The chain employs TRBV2 and TRBJ2-1; D is tentatively TRBD1 or TRBD2 (5 bases each). In germline, CDR1 is SNHLY, CDR2 FYNNEI. Deletions cut 1 base from V and 9 bases from J, with 10 bases between. The CDR3 consists of 13 residues. The CDR3 sequence: CASSEVDGGEQFF. As DNA, the CDR3 is TGTGCCAGCAGTGAAGTAGATGGGGGTGAGCAGTTCTTC.

CDR3 loop: CASSQGDRNTGELFF. As DNA, the CDR3 is TGCGCCAGCAGCCAAGGGGACAGGAACACCGGGGAGCTGTTTTTT. The rearrangement links TRBV4-1 to TRBJ2-2; 7 bases agree with TRBD1. The CDR3 has 15 residues. V was clipped by 1 base and J by 1 base; unmatched bases: 0. Looked up from germline, CDR1 is MGHRA and CDR2 is YSYEKL.

The chain has TRBV13 and TRBJ1-2; D gene unclear. Trimming shortened V by 5 bases and J by 6 bases, and 7 bases separated the two germline ends. CDR1 and CDR2 (germline): PRHDT, FYEKMQ (reference sequence). This CDR3 spans 11 amino acids. The CDR3 here is CASSASDGYTF. The CDR3 DNA reads as TGTGCCAGCAGCGCTAGCGATGGCTACACCTTC.